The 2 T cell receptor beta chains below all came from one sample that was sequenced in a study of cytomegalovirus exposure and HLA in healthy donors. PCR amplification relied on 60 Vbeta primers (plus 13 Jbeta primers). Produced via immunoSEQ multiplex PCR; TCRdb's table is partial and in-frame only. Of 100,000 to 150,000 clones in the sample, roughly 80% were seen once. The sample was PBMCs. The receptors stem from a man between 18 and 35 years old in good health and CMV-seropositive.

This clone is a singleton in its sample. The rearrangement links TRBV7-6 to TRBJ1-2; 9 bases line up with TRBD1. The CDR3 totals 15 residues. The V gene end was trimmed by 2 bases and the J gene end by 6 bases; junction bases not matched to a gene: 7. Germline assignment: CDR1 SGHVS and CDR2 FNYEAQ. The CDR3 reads CASSLTGGAGDGYTF. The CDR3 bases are TGTGCCAGCAGCTTAACAGGGGGCGCAGGCGATGGCTACACCTTC.

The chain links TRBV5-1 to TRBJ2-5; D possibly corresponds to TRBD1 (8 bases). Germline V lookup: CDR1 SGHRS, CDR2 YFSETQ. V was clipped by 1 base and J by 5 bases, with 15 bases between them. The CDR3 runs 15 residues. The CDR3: CASSLSTGEGETQYF. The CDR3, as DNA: TGCGCCAGCAGCTTGTCGACAGGGGAGGGTGAGACCCAGTACTTC.